This is a list of T cell receptor beta chains from one sample in a study of blood T cell repertoires in COVID-19. Sequencing used immunoSEQ multiplex PCR; TCRdb keeps in-frame clones, though not all of them. Here the sample spans about 230,000 clones, 70% to 90% being singletons. The sequenced material came from peripheral blood. Source of these receptors: a middle-aged man with acute or convalescent COVID-19. Each CDR3 is given without its conserved first and last residue. Some rows have no size entry. The others give once, few or many, or a class for an expanded clone.

V: TRBV5-5
J: TRBJ1-6
size: -
CDR3: ASTRQGVYNSPLH

V: TRBV14
J: TRBJ2-1
size: -
CDR3: ASSMLGSYNEQF

V: TRBV30
J: TRBJ1-4
size: -
CDR3: AWSARDEKLF

V: TRBV19
J: TRBJ1-1
size: -
CDR3: ASSSRNRAERKSEAF

V: TRBV6-5
J: TRBJ1-2
size: -
CDR3: ASSPTGSDGYT

V: TRBV7-9
J: TRBJ1-1
size: -
CDR3: ASSLSGTGRNINTEAF

V: TRBV12-3/TRBV12-4
J: TRBJ1-2
size: -
CDR3: ASSFGGRAGYT

V: TRBV29-1
J: TRBJ1-1
size: -
CDR3: STGHVNTEAF

V: TRBV27
J: TRBJ1-5
size: -
CDR3: ASSFGQGLQPQH

V: TRBV2
J: TRBJ1-5
size: few
CDR3: ASSEARGAGDQPQH

V: TRBV19
J: TRBJ1-2
size: -
CDR3: ASHTGGGNYGYT

V: TRBV6-5
J: TRBJ1-1
size: -
CDR3: ASSYRGRGTEAF

V: TRBV18
J: TRBJ2-7
size: -
CDR3: ASSIGQGAGEQY

V: TRBV10-3
J: TRBJ1-6
size: once
CDR3: AISTGHVNSPLH

V: TRBV3-1/TRBV3-2
J: TRBJ1-1
size: -
CDR3: ASSHDLGLHKNTEAF

V: TRBV28
J: TRBJ1-5
size: -
CDR3: ASSPPLQGYQPQH

V: TRBV2
J: TRBJ1-2
size: -
CDR3: ASSPSGLEGYT

V: TRBV9
J: TRBJ1-2
size: -
CDR3: ASSPHSDRDYGYT

V: TRBV25-1
J: TRBJ1-4
size: -
CDR3: ASSESGTIEKLF

V: TRBV10-3
J: TRBJ2-1
size: -
CDR3: AISEAGGNNEQF

V: TRBV5-6
J: TRBJ1-5
size: -
CDR3: ASSVTGYSNQPQH

V: TRBV5-6
J: TRBJ2-1
size: -
CDR3: ASSHWVDSSYNEQF

V: TRBV6-4
J: TRBJ1-1
size: -
CDR3: ANRQGAMDTEAF